This T cell receptor (beta chain) was identified in a study of control samples from healthy donors and cancer patients. The CDR3 is made up of 15 amino acids. Germline assignment: CDR1 SEHNR and CDR2 FQNEAQ (reference sequence). V was cut by 1 base and J by 3 bases, with 13 bases left in between. The data were produced by immunoSEQ multiplex PCR, yet TCRdb's version contains in-frame clones alone and is incomplete. The table shows 130,000 to 150,000 clones, with about 88% occurring only once. This clone was recorded once. The material sequenced was blood. This sequence joins TRBV7-9 and TRBJ2-7, with D unclear. This TCR was sampled from a woman aged 25 to 45 in good health. Here the CDR3 DNA reads TGTGCCAGCAGCTTAGGTGGGCAGCCCCGCTACGAGCAGTACTTC. Encoded protein: CASSLGGQPRYEQYF.